The text below deals with one T cell receptor beta chain. This entry belongs to a study of OX40 agonist ivuxolimab in advanced cancers. Study-wide context: Ivuxolimab, which patients received intravenously every 2 weeks, was dosed at 0.01 to 10 mg/kg. Recorded diagnoses for dose-escalation patients were hepatocellular carcinoma, melanoma, renal cell or head and neck cancer. Patients were 82.7% male with ages roughly 23 to 79, mean around 61.

The assay was immunoSEQ multiplex PCR, and TCRdb's table has in-frame clones only and misses some. The sample includes some 26,000 clones, around 80% of them seen just once. The CDR3 has 15 residues. Per the germline V gene, CDR1 is SGHVS and CDR2 is FNYEAQ. V was clipped by 1 base and J by 3 bases, with 11 bases between them. This receptor was obtained from an adult with an advanced solid tumor such as melanoma, head and neck, liver or kidney cancer. The sample in question was CD4+ or CD8+ T cells sorted from blood, obtained in a trial of the OX40 agonist ivuxolimab. V and J are TRBV7-6 and TRBJ2-3; TRBD2 might be the D (5 bases). The CDR3 bases are TGTGCCAGCAGCTTAGGGACGGGGTTAACAGATACGCAGTATTTT. It yields the protein CASSLGTGLTDTQYF.